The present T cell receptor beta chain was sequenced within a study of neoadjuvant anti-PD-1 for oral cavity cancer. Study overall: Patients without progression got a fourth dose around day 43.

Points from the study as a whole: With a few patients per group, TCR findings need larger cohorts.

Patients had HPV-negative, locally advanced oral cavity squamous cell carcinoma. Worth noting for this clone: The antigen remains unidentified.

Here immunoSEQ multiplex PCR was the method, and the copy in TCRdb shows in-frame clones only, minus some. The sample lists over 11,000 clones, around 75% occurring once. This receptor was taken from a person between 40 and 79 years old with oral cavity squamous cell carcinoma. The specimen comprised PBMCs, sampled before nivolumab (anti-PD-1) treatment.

Written as DNA, the CDR3 is TGTGCCAGCAGCCAAGCGACTGGACAGATCGCAAAACTGTTTTTT. It translates to CASSQATGQIAKLFF. This chain connects TRBV4-2 to TRBJ1-4; the D gene is possibly TRBD1 (6 bases). The CDR3 is 15 residues long. V dropped 1 base and J dropped 10 bases, with 16 bases sitting between them. Germline V gene sequence: CDR1 LGHNA, CDR2 YNFKEQ.